These 20 T cell receptor beta chains originate from one sample sequenced in a study of blood T cell repertoires in COVID-19. Clones were sequenced by immunoSEQ multiplex PCR, and TCRdb holds only the in-frame ones, with some missing. In the table there are around 25,000 clones, 90% to 95% of which are singletons. The sample was peripheral blood. The receptors come from a human donor with active COVID-19. The donor label of this sample is uncertain.

The J gene is TRBJ2-1, the V gene TRBV18, with 14 positions matching TRBD2. This CDR3 is 14 amino acids long. Per germline, CDR1 KGHSH and CDR2 LQKENI. V was clipped by 3 bases and J by 12 bases; unmatched bases: 4. CDR3 coding DNA: TGTGCCAGCTCACCCGGGACTAGCGGGAGCCTGCAGTTCTTC. This encodes CASSPGTSGSLQFF.

The chain carries TRBV3-1 (or the pseudogene TRBV3-2) and TRBJ1-6; 9 nucleotides line up with TRBD1. V was clipped by 2 bases and J by 5 bases; unmatched bases: 4. CDR1 LGHDT and CDR2 YNNKEL come from the germline V gene (reference sequence). The CDR3 is 16 residues long. CDR3 in amino acids: CASSQWGQGDNSPLHF. The CDR3, as DNA: TGTGCCAGCAGCCAATGGGGACAGGGAGATAATTCACCCCTCCACTTT.

The rearrangement joins TRBV18 to TRBJ1-1; TRBD1 might be the D (6 bases). CDR1 is KGHSH and CDR2 is LQKENI in the germline V gene. The CDR3 totals 17 residues. With 1 base removed from V and 1 base from J, the gap between germline ends came to 16 bases. The CDR3 DNA reads as TGTGCCAGCTCACCACAAAAGCTACAGGGTGGGAACACTGAAGCTTTCTTT. Protein: CASSPQKLQGGNTEAFF.

The chain has TRBV2 and TRBJ2-2, with D perhaps matching TRBD1 (6 bases). Germline-derived CDR1 and CDR2 are SNHLY and FYNNEI. V shed 4 bases and J shed 4 bases, with 10 bases lying between them. The length of the CDR3 is 14 residues. The CDR3 loop is CASSGAGATGELFF. As DNA, the CDR3 is TGTGCCAGCAGTGGAGCAGGGGCCACCGGGGAGCTGTTTTTT.

In DNA, the CDR3 is TGTGCCAGCAGCCCTGACTACAGGGGTATAACAGAGACCCAGTACTTC. It specifies CASSPDYRGITETQYF. The chain carries TRBV6-2 or TRBV6-3 and TRBJ2-5, with 7 bases fitting TRBD1. The CDR3 extends over 16 amino acids. After removal of 6 bases from V and 4 bases from J, the junction contained 14 bases not matched to a gene. Per the germline V gene, CDR1 is MNHEY and CDR2 is SVGEGT.

This chain's CDR3 is CSAGTDEKLFF. In DNA form, the CDR3 reads TGCAGTGCTGGGACAGATGAAAAACTGTTTTTT. V usage is TRBV20-1 and J usage is TRBJ1-4, with 7 bases that match TRBD1. V was clipped by 5 bases and J by 6 bases; unmatched bases: 0. CDR3 length: 11 amino acids. Germline V gives CDR1 DFQATT, CDR2 SNEGSKA (reference sequence).

The chain employs TRBV5-1 and TRBJ2-5; D is ambiguous. With 4 bases removed from V and 1 base from J, the gap between germline ends came to 8 bases. Germline V gene sequence: CDR1 SGHRS, CDR2 YFSETQ. The CDR3 has 13 residues. The CDR3 nucleotides are TGCGCCAGCAGCCCCCAGGTCCAAGAGACCCAGTACTTC. This translates into CASSPQVQETQYF.

The chain combines TRBV5-4 with TRBJ2-7; TRBD2 might be the D (5 bases). The CDR3 is 14 residues long. The germline V gene has CDR1 SGHNT and CDR2 YYREEE (reference sequence). V was shortened by 1 base and J by 2 bases, with 10 bases between the two germline ends. CDR3 sequence reads: CASSLRRGTYEQYF. CDR3 coding DNA: TGTGCCAGCAGCTTGAGGCGAGGGACCTACGAGCAGTACTTC.

The chain employs TRBV28 and TRBJ1-2; tentatively, D is TRBD1 (5 bases). V gave up 3 bases and J gave up 4 bases, with 9 bases separating them. The CDR3 is 13 amino acids. CDR1 is MDHEN and CDR2 is SYDVKM in the germline V gene. The CDR3 spells CASSFQGSYGYTF. CDR3 bases: TGTGCCAGCAGTTTCCAGGGCTCCTATGGCTACACCTTC.

J is TRBJ2-7 and V is TRBV2, with D perhaps matching TRBD1 (5 bases). The CDR3 sequence is 14 residues long. From germline, CDR1 is SNHLY and CDR2 FYNNEI. The V end was cut by 4 bases, the J end by 5 bases, with 15 bases between. The CDR3 here is CASSAPQGRHEQYF. The CDR3 nucleotides are TGTGCCAGCAGTGCCCCCCAGGGCCGACACGAGCAGTACTTC.

This clone showed up just a few times. The chain couples TRBV7-6 to TRBJ2-3, with 9 positions matching TRBD2. The length of the CDR3 is 16 residues. The germline CDR1 and CDR2 sequences are SGHVS and FNYEAQ. The J segment lost 3 bases and the V segment lost 1 base, leaving 5 bases of the junction unmatched. Written as DNA, the CDR3 is TGTGCCAGCAGCTTAGGGGCGGGAGGGCCAACAGATACGCAGTATTTT. The encoded protein is CASSLGAGGPTDTQYF.

The J gene is TRBJ2-7, the V gene TRBV13, with D possibly matching TRBD2 (6 bases). CDR1 and CDR2 (germline): PRHDT, FYEKMQ (reference sequence). V gave up 6 bases and J gave up 7 bases, with 13 bases separating them. The CDR3 consists of 12 residues. CDR3 nucleotides: TGTGCCAGCAGATCGGGGGTAGGGGAGCAGTACTTC. It specifies CASRSGVGEQYF. Using reference TRBV13 and TRBJ2-7 for the parts outside the CDR3, the full variable domain is AAGVIQSPRHLIKEKRETATLKCYPIPRHDTVYWYQQGPGQDPQFLISFYEKMQSDKGSIPDRFSAQQFSDYHSELNMSSLELGDSALYFCASRSGVGEQYFGPGTRLTVT.

The chain combines TRBV28 with TRBJ1-2; 7 nucleotides line up with TRBD1. The germline V gene encodes CDR1 MDHEN and CDR2 SYDVKM. There are 13 residues in the CDR3. Trimming cost V 4 bases and J 3 bases; bases outside gene matches: 2. The CDR3 DNA reads as TGTGCCAGCAGTTCCGGACAGGACTATGGCTACACCTTC. Translation gives CASSSGQDYGYTF.

The chain couples TRBV11-1 to TRBJ2-3, with TRBD1 matching 12 bases. The V gene end was trimmed by 0 bases and the J gene end by 2 bases; junction bases not matched to a gene: 0. The germline V gene encodes CDR1 SGHAT and CDR2 FQDESV (reference sequence). The CDR3 extends over 16 amino acids. Written as DNA, the CDR3 is TGTGCCAGCAGCTTAGCGGGACAGGGGGCCACAGATACGCAGTATTTT. Protein: CASSLAGQGATDTQYF.

The rearrangement uses TRBV19 and TRBJ1-5, with D perhaps TRBD1 (6 bases). CDR3 length: 16 residues. The V gene's germline CDR1 is LNHDA and CDR2 SQIVND (reference sequence). V gave up 3 bases and J gave up 5 bases, with 17 bases separating them. The CDR3 nucleotides are TGTGCCAGTAGTATTGGAACAGGGACACAACATCAGCCCCAGCATTTT. Amino acids: CASSIGTGTQHQPQHF.

This CDR3 reads CASSRIGGNEQFF. In DNA form, the CDR3 reads TGTGCCAGCAGCCGGATCGGGGGGAATGAGCAGTTCTTC. The chain links TRBV7-3 to TRBJ2-1; 7 nucleotides agree with TRBD2. There are 13 residues in the CDR3. The germline CDR1 and CDR2 sequences are SGHTA and FQGTGA. Trimming took 5 bases from V and 7 from J; bases not matched to a gene: 5.

The chain joins TRBV30 to TRBJ2-3; TRBD2 agrees at 11 bases. This CDR3 has 15 amino acids. Germline values: CDR1 GTSNPN, CDR2 SVGIG (reference sequence). V shed 4 bases and J 6 bases; nucleotides not matched to a gene: 9. The CDR3 loop is CAWTLAGGPRDTQYF. Written as DNA, the CDR3 is TGTGCCTGGACCCTAGCGGGGGGCCCGCGGGATACGCAGTATTTT.

V usage is TRBV6-5 and J usage is TRBJ2-7, with 11 bases fitting TRBD2. Germline V gene data show CDR1 as MNHEY and CDR2 as SVGAGI. V was clipped by 5 bases and J by 5 bases; unmatched bases: 8. The CDR3 consists of 15 residues. The CDR3 region has the DNA TGTGCCAGCAGTCTTTTTAGCGGGAGGGCCAACGAGCAGTACTTC. The encoded protein is CASSLFSGRANEQYF.

This clone was picked up one time. This chain links TRBV5-1 with TRBJ1-1, with 7 bases identical to TRBD1. Unmatched junction bases numbered 4, after V lost 5 bases and J lost 0 bases. Germline V lookup: CDR1 SGHRS, CDR2 YFSETQ. The CDR3 sequence is 14 residues long. The CDR3 loop reads CASRRQGMNTEAFF. The CDR3 nucleotides are TGCGCCAGCAGGAGACAGGGAATGAACACTGAAGCTTTCTTT. Drawing the rest from reference TRBV5-1 and TRBJ1-1, the complete variable domain is KAGVTQTPRYLIKTRGQQVTLSCSPISGHRSVSWYQQTPGQGLQFLFEYFSETQRNKGNFPGRFSGRQFSNSRSEMNVSTLELGDSALYLCASRRQGMNTEAFFGQGTRLTVV.

V usage is TRBV5-1 and J usage is TRBJ2-1; D is unclear. V lost 0 bases to trimming and J lost 0 bases, with 10 bases between them. Per germline, CDR1 SGHRS and CDR2 YFSETQ. The length of the CDR3 is 16 residues. In DNA form, the CDR3 reads TGCGCCAGCAGCTTGGCCGCTGGCAGCTCCTACAATGAGCAGTTCTTC. As protein: CASSLAAGSSYNEQFF.